The entry below describes one TCR beta chain. What it binds is unknown. The CDR3 contains 11 residues. Trimming cost V 3 bases and J 6 bases, with 9 bases left between them. In germline, CDR1 is SQVTM, CDR2 ANQGSEA. The data derive from a study of shared clonotypes between healthy human individuals. Study details: CD4 naive and memory got three plates each, CD8 naive two, CD8 memory one. Notes on the study in general: Naive CD4 clonotype sharing across several donors was around 5%.

Every subset had its genomic DNA shared out evenly among several immunoSEQ plates. Sequencing was performed with immunoSEQ multiplex PCR; in TCRdb, only in-frame clones are kept and a portion is missing. The sample shows around 1.9 million clones, over 85% of them seen only once. CD45RO-negative cells were positively selected for CCR7, leaving out terminally differentiated effector memory CD45RA+ cells. The specimen was naive CD8+ T cells from PBMCs. This receptor was identified in a man aged 18 to 30 in good health. Some clones in this sample may be carry-over from other donors' samples. V gene TRBV29-1 combines with J gene TRBJ2-7; D gene uncertain. This CDR3 reads CSVDKGREQYF. The DNA of the CDR3 is TGCAGCGTTGACAAAGGGCGCGAGCAGTACTTC.